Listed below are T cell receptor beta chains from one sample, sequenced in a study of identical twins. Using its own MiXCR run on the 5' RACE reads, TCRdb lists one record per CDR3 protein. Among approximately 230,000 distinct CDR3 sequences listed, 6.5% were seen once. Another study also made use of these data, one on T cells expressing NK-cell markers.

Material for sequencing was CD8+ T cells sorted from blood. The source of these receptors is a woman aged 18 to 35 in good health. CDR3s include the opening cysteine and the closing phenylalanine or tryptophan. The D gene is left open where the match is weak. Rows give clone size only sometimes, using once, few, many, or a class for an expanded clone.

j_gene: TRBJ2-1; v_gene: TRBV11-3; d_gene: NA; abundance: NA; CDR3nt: TGTGCCAGCCAGCCACAGGCGGGGGACACACCCGCTTTGGGCTCCTACAATGAGCAGTTCTTC; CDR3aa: CASQPQAGDTPALGSYNEQFF
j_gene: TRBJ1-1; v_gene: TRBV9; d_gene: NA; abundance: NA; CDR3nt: TGTGCCAGCAGCGTAATCTCAGGGTTTGAAGCTTTCTTT; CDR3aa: CASSVISGFEAFF
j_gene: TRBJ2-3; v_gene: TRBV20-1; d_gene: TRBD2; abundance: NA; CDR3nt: TGCAGTGCTAGTGCCCGGGCGGGAGCCCCCGATACGCAGTATTTT; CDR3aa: CSASARAGAPDTQYF
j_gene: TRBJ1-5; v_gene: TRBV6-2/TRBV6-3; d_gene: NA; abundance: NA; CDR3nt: TGTGCCAGCAGTTACCGTACGAATCAGCCCCAGCATTTT; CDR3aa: CASSYRTNQPQHF
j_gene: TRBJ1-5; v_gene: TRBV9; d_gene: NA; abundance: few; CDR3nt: TGTGCCAGCAGCGTCCAAAGTGATAGCAATCAGCCCCAGCATTTT; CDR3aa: CASSVQSDSNQPQHF
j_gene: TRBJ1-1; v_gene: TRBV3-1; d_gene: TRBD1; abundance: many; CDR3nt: TGTGCCAGCAGCCAACCCGGACAGGGAAGGCCTGAAGCTTTCTTT; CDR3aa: CASSQPGQGRPEAFF
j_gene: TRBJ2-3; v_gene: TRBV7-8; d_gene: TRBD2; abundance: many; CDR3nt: TGTGCCAGCAGCCGCCCCACTAGCGGGAGGTCTGTAGATACGCAGTATTTT; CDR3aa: CASSRPTSGRSVDTQYF
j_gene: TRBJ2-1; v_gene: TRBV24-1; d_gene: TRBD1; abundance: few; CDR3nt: TGTGCCACCAGTGATCCGGACAGGGGGCGGGAAAATGAGCAGTTCTTC; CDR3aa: CATSDPDRGRENEQFF
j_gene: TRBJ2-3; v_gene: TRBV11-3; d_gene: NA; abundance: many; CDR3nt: TGTGCCAGCAGCTTAGGGGGGATGGAAACAGATACGCAGTATTTT; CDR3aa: CASSLGGMETDTQYF
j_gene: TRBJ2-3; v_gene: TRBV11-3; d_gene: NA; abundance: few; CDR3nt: TGTGCCAGCAGCTTAGATCGGACTAGCACAGATACGCAGTATTTT; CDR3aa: CASSLDRTSTDTQYF
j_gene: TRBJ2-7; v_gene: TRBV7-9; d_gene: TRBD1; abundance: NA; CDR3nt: TGTGCCAGCAGCTTATTCGGGACAGGCGAAGGTCTGTACGAGCAGTACTTC; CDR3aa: CASSLFGTGEGLYEQYF
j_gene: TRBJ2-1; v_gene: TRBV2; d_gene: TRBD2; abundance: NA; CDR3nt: TGTGCCAGCAGTCCGAAGGGACTAGCGGGGGGGCATGGTATGTCTTGGGAGCAGTTCTTC; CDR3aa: CASSPKGLAGGHGMSWEQFF
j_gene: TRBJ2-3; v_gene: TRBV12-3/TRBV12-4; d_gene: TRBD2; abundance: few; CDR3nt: TGTGCCAGCAGTTCGCCGCAGCGGGGGCCCACAGATACGCAGTATTTT; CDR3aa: CASSSPQRGPTDTQYF
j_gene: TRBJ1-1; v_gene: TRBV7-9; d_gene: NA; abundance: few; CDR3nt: TGTGCCAGCAGCTTAGCGCAGGGCCAGAACACTGAAGCTTTCTTT; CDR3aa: CASSLAQGQNTEAFF
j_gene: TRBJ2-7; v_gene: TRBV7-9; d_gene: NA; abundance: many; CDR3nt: TGTGCCAGCAGCTTAGCGCCCAGGGCAGCAAGCTACGAGCAGTACTTC; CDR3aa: CASSLAPRAASYEQYF
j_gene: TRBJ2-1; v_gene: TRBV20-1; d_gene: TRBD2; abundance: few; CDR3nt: TGCAGTGCTAGAGGCCCACTAGCGGGGGGGCTGAATGAGCAGTTCTTC; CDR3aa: CSARGPLAGGLNEQFF
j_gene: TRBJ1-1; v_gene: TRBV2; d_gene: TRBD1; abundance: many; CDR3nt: TGTGCCAGCGACGATACAGGGGGCGCATTTAGGGAGACTGAAGCTTTCTTT; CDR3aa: CASDDTGGAFRETEAFF
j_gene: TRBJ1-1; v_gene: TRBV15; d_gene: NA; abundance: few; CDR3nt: TGTGCCACCAGCGAACCCGGGACATCGTACAACACTGAAGCTTTCTTT; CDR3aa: CATSEPGTSYNTEAFF
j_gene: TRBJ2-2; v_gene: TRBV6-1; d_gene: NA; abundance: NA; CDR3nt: TGTGCCAGCTCCCTAACTGAGGACACCGGGGAGCTGTTTTTT; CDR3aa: CASSLTEDTGELFF
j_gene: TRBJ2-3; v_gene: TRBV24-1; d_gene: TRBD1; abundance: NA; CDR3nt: TGTGCCACCAGTGACTGGGACAGTAGCACAGATACGCAGTATTTT; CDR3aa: CATSDWDSSTDTQYF
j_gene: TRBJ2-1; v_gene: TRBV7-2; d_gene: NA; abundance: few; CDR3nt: TGTGCCAGCCGCACCGTTGGGGGCTTCGGGGGGCAGTTCTTC; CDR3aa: CASRTVGGFGGQFF
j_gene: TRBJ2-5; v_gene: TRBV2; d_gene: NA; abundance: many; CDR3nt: TGTGCCAGCCGGGGCCTCGAGGAGACCCAGTACTTC; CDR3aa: CASRGLEETQYF
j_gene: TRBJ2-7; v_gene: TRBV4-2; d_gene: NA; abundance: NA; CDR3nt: TGTGCCAGCAGCCAAGAGGACGGAGGACCCTCCTACGAGCAGTACTTC; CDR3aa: CASSQEDGGPSYEQYF
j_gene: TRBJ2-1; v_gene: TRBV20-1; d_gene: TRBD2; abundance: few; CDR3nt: TGCAGTGCTCGCTGGGCTAGCGGGAGCTTACCCAATGAGCAGTTCTTC; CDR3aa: CSARWASGSLPNEQFF
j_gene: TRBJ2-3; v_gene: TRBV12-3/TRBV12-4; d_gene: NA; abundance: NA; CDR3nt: TGTGCCAGCAGTGTATCACAGAGCACAGATACGCAGTATTTT; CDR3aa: CASSVSQSTDTQYF
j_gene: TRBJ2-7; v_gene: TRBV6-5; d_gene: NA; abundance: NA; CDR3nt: TGTGCCAGCAGTTACTCGAAAGGACAGTACTACGAGCAGTACTTC; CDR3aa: CASSYSKGQYYEQYF
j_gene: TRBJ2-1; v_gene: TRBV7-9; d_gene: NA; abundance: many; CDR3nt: TGTGCCAGCCCCCGCCCCGGGGAGCAGTTCTTC; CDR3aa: CASPRPGEQFF
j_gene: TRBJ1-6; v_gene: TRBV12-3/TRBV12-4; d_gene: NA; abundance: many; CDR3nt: TGTGCCAGCAGTTTCGGAGGACTTGAAAATTCACCCCTCCACTTT; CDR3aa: CASSFGGLENSPLHF
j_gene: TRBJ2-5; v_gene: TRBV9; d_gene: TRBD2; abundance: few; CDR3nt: TGTGCCAGCAGCGTAGCGGGACTAGCGGGAGGAGAGACCCAGTACTTC; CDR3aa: CASSVAGLAGGETQYF
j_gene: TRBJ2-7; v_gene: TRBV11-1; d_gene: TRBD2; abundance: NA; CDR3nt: TGTGCCAGCAGCACTCGACTAGCGGGGCCTTACGAGCAGTACTTC; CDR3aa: CASSTRLAGPYEQYF
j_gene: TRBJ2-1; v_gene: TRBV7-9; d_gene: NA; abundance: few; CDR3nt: TGTGCCAGCAGCTCCCAGGTGGGAGTAGAGCAGTTCTTC; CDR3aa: CASSSQVGVEQFF
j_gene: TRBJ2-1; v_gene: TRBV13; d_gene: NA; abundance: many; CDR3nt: TGTGCCAGCAGCTTGTGGCCACCTACCTCCCGCAATGAGCAGTTCTTC; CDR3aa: CASSLWPPTSRNEQFF
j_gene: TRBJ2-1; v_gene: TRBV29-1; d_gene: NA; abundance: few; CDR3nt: TGCAGCGTTGATCTATACAATGAGCAGTTCTTC; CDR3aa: CSVDLYNEQFF
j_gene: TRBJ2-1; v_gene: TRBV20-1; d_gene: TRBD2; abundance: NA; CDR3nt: TGCAGTGCTAGAGATCAACTAGCGGGAGCTGGGGGCTCCTACAATGAGCAGTTCTTC; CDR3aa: CSARDQLAGAGGSYNEQFF
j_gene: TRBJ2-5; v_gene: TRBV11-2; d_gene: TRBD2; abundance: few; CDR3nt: TGTGCCAGCAGCTTCCCCTATAGCGGGAGGGCCGAAGAGACCCAGTACTTC; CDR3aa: CASSFPYSGRAEETQYF
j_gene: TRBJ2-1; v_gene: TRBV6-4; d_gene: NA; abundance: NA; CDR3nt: TGTGCCAGCAGTGGTGGAGGAAAGCTCAATGAGCAGTTCTTC; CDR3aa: CASSGGGKLNEQFF
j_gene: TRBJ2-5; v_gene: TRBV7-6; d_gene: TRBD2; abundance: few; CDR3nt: TGTGCCAGCACCCTCCCTCGGGAGGGTAGTCAAGAGACCCAGTACTTC; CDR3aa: CASTLPREGSQETQYF
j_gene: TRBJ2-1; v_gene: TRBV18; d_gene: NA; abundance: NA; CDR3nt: TGTGCCAGCTCCCCAGGGCAGGTACCCTACAATGAGCAGTTCTTC; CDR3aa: CASSPGQVPYNEQFF
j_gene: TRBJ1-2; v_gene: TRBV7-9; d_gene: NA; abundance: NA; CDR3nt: TGTGCCAGCACCCCCAGCCCCCGGACGGATGTGTTGCGCTACACCTTC; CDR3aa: CASTPSPRTDVLRYTF
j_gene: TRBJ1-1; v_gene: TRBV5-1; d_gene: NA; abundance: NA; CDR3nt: TGCGCCAGCAGCTTGCCCTACATCTTACAGCGTAACACTGAAGCTTTCTTT; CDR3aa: CASSLPYILQRNTEAFF
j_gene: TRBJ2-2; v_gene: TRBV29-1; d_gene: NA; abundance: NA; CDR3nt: TGCAGCGTTGAAGAGGGTTCTCCAGATGGGGCCGGGGAGCTGTTTTTT; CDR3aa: CSVEEGSPDGAGELFF
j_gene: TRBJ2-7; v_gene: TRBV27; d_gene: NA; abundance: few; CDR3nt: TGTGCCAGCAGTCCGAACAGGGTCGAGCAGTACTTC; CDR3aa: CASSPNRVEQYF
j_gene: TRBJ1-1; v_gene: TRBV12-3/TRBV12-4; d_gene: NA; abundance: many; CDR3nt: TGTGCCAGCAGTTTTCTCAACCATCTGGGGGATGGAGCTTTCTTT; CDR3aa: CASSFLNHLGDGAFF
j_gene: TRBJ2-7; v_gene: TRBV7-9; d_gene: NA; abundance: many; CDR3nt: TGTGCCAGCAGCCCACCCTTGGCGTCGGACTACGAGCAGTACTTC; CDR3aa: CASSPPLASDYEQYF
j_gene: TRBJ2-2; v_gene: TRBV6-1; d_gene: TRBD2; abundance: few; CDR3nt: TGTGCCAGCAGTGAAAGCGCGGGGGTGTTCGGGGAGCTGTTTTTT; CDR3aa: CASSESAGVFGELFF
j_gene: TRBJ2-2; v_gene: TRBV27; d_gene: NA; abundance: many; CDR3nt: TGTGCCAGCAGTATCCTAGCTGGCACCGGGGAGCTGTTTTTT; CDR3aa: CASSILAGTGELFF
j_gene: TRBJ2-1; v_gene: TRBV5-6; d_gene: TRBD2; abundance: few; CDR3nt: TGTGCCAGCACCGAGCGGGGATCCTACAATGAGCAGTTCTTC; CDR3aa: CASTERGSYNEQFF
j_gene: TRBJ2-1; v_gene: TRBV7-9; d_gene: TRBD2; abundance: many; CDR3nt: TGTGCCAGCAGCTCAGGACTAGAGCGCTACAATGAGCAGTTCTTC; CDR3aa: CASSSGLERYNEQFF
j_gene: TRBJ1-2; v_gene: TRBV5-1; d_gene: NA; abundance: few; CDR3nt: TGCGCCAGCAAGACCGGGACGGGGAACTATGGCTACACCTTC; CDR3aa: CASKTGTGNYGYTF
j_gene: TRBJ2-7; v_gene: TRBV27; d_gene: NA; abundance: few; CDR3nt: TGTGCCAGCAGTTTCCGAGAGGGTAGATACGAGCAGTACTTC; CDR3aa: CASSFREGRYEQYF
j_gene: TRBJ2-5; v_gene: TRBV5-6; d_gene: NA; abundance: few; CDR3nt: TGTGCCAGCACGGTAGGGTGGAGGGATTGGGAGACCCAGTACTTC; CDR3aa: CASTVGWRDWETQYF
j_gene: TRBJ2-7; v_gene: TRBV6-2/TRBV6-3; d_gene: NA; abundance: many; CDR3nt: TGTGCCAGCAGTCCCTACCGGATCTACGAGCAGTACTTC; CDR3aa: CASSPYRIYEQYF